This TCR beta chain was found in a study of cytomegalovirus exposure and HLA in healthy donors. Study-level points and caveats: Presence/absence analyses supposed approximately even sequencing depth among donors.

Primers included in the PCR were 60 Vbeta and 13 Jbeta primers. Data came from immunoSEQ multiplex PCR; TCRdb stores just in-frame clones and leaves some out. The sample consists of 150,000 to 160,000 clones, around 83% of them appearing once. In the case of this clone: Its antigen is not identified.

Though nominally healthy at sampling, donors likely had unrecorded immune exposures. The germline V gene encodes CDR1 MNHEY and CDR2 SMNVEV (reference sequence). This CDR3 has 15 amino acids. After removal of 7 bases from V and 6 bases from J, the junction contained 10 bases not matched to a gene. The material sequenced was PBMCs. The TCR was taken from a woman between 18 and 29 years old in good health and CMV-seronegative. This chain links TRBV27 with TRBJ2-1, with 9 bases aligning to TRBD2. CDR3 nucleotide sequence: TGTGCCAGCAAAAGGTGGGCGGGAGGGGGCAATGAGCAGTTCTTC. Translation: CASKRWAGGGNEQFF.